The sequence of this T cell receptor (beta chain) was determined in a study of identical twins. Points from the study as a whole: Twins' excess sharing was less marked for out-of-frame beta sequences. Low generation probability was overrepresented in out-of-frame alpha sequences shared by twins.

A universal primer site was created by template switching, with the cDNA bearing unique molecular identifiers. TCRdb analysed the 5' RACE reads with MiXCR anew, one entry per CDR3 protein. The sample comprises some 600,000 distinct CDR3 sequences, 7.1% of which are singletons, and 1.6% rests with the top ten. Of note for this clonotype: Its antigen is currently unknown.

Germline lookup yields CDR1 DFQATT and CDR2 SNEGSKA (reference sequence). The CDR3 length is 18 residues. Between the trimmed V and J ends, which lost 6 bases and 2 bases, there was a span of 28 bases. These data were also filed under a second study, of yellow fever vaccine responses in identical twins.

This clonotype was sampled from a woman under 30 in good health. The sequenced material came from PBMCs. V is TRBV20-1 and J is TRBJ2-5; no definite D call. CDR3 amino acids: CSAASRGSGPVGQETQYF. The CDR3 DNA is TGCAGTGCCGCTTCCCGCGGCTCCGGGCCGGTAGGACAAGAGACCCAGTACTTC.